This TCR beta chain came from a study of blood T cell repertoires in COVID-19. Study-wide context: The United States, Italy and Spain were the sources of the acute and convalescent COVID-19 samples.

TCRdb's copy holds only in-frame clones and misses some; the assay was immunoSEQ multiplex PCR. Among about 180,000 clones listed, about 80% were seen once. Germline loops: CDR1 SGHNT, CDR2 YYREEE (reference sequence). CDR3 length equals 14 residues. V lost 0 bases and J lost 6, with 12 bases in between. The receptor's source is a woman aged 70-85 years with acute or convalescent COVID-19. The rearrangement links TRBV5-4 to TRBJ1-2; TRBD1 might be the D (5 bases). The sequencing input was peripheral blood. The CDR3: CASSLEAGRNGYTF. The CDR3 DNA reads as TGTGCCAGCAGCTTGGAAGCAGGGAGGAATGGCTACACCTTC.